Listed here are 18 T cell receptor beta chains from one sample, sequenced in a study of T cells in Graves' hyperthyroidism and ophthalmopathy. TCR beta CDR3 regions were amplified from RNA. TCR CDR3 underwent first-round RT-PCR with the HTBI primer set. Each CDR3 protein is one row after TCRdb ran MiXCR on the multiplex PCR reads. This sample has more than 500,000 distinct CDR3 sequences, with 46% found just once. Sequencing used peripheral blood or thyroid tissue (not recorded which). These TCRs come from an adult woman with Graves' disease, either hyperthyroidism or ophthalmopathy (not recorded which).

The CDR3 DNA follows: TGCAGCGTTGAAGGTGGTTCGGGCAGGGGGCATGGCGAGCAGTACTTC. This translates into CSVEGGSGRGHGEQYF. The J gene is TRBJ2-7, the V gene TRBV29-1, with 8 bases fitting TRBD1. There are 16 residues in the CDR3. Germline V lookup: CDR1 SQVTM, CDR2 ANQGSEA. Losses at the gene ends were 1 base for V and 6 bases for J; bases not matched to a gene: 14.

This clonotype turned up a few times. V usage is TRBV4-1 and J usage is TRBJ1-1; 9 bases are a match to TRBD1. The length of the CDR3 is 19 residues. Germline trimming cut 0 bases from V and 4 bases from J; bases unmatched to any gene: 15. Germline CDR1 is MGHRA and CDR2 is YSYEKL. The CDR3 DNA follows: TGCGCCAGCAGCCAAGAAGGTTACCGGGACAGGGACGGGATCACTGAAGCTTTCTTT. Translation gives CASSQEGYRDRDGITEAFF.

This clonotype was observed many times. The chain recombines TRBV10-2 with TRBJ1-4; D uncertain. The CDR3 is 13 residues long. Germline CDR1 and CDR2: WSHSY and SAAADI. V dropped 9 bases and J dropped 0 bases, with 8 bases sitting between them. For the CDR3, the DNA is TGCGCCAGACCTGAAACAACTAATGAAAAACTGTTTTTT. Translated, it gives CARPETTNEKLFF.

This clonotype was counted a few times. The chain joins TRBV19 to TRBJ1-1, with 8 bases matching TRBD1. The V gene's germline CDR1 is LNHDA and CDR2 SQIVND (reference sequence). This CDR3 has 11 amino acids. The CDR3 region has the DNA TGTGCTTCACAGGGGGTCGATGAAGCTTTCTTT. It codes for CASQGVDEAFF.

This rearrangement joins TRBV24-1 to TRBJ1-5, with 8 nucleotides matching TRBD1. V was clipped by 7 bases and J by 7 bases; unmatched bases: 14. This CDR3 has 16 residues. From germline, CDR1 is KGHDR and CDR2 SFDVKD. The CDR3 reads CATSSLSGQGWQPQHF. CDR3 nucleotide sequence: TGTGCCACCAGCAGCCTCAGCGGACAGGGATGGCAGCCCCAGCATTTT.

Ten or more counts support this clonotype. This chain's CDR3 is CASTQALVSGNTIYF. The CDR3 coding sequence is TGTGCCAGCACCCAAGCCCTGGTCTCTGGAAACACCATATATTTT. The chain carries TRBV7-9 and TRBJ1-3; D gene unclear. This CDR3 contains 15 residues. Trimming cost V 7 bases and J 0 bases, with 13 bases left between them. Germline loops: CDR1 SEHNR, CDR2 FQNEAQ (reference sequence).

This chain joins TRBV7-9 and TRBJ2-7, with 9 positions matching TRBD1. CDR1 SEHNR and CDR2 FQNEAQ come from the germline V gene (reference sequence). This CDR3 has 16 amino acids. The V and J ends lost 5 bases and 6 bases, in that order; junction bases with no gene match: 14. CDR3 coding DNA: TGTGCCAGCAGCCCACCCGAGGGACAGGGACGCTCCGAGCAGTACTTC. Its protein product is CASSPPEGQGRSEQYF. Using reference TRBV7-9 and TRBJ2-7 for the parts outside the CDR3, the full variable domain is DTGVSQNPRHKITKRGQNVTFRCDPISEHNRLYWYRQTLGQGPEFLTYFQNEAQLEKSRLLSDRFSAERPKGSFSTLEIQRTEQGDSAMYLCASSPPEGQGRSEQYFGPGTRLTVT.

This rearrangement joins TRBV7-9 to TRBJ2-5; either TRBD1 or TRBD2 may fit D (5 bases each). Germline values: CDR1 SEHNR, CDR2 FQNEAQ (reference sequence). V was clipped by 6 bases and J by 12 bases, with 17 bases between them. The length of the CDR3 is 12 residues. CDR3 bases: TGTGCCAGCAGTCCTGACAGTCGGCGGGAGTACTTC. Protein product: CASSPDSRREYF.

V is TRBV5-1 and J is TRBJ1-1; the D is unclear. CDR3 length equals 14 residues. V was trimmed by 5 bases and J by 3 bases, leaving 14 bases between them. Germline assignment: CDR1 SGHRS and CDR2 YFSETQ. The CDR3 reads CASRRSGRDTEAFF. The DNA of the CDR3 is TGCGCCAGCAGAAGGAGCGGGAGGGACACTGAAGCTTTCTTT. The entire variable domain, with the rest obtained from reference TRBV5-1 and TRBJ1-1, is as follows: KAGVTQTPRYLIKTRGQQVTLSCSPISGHRSVSWYQQTPGQGLQFLFEYFSETQRNKGNFPGRFSGRQFSNSRSEMNVSTLELGDSALYLCASRRSGRDTEAFFGQGTRLTVV.

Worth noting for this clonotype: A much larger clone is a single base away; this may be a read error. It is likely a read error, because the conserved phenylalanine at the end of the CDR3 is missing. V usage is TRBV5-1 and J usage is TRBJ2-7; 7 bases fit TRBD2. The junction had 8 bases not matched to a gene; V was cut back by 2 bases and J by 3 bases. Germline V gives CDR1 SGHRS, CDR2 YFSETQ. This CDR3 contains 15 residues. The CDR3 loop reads CASSLGRGPYYEQYL. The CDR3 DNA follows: TGCGCCAGCAGCTTAGGGAGGGGCCCCTACTACGAGCAGTACCTC.

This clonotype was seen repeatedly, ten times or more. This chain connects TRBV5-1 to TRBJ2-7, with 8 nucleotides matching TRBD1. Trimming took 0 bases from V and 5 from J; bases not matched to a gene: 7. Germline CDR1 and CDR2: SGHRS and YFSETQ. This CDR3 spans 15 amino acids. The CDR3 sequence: CASSLVRTGLDEQYF. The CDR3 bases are TGCGCCAGCAGCTTGGTCCGGACAGGGTTAGACGAGCAGTACTTC.

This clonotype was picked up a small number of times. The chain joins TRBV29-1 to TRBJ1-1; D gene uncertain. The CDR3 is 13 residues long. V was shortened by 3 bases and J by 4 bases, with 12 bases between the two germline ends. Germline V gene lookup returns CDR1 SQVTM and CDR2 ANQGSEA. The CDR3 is CSVEDGWGTEAFF. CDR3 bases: TGCAGCGTTGAGGACGGTTGGGGCACTGAAGCTTTCTTT.

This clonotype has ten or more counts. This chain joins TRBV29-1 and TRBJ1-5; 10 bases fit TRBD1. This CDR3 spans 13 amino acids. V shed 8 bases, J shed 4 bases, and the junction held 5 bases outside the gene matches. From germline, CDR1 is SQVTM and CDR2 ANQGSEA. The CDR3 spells CSISGQGNQPQHF. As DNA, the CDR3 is TGCAGCATATCGGGACAGGGGAATCAGCCCCAGCATTTT.

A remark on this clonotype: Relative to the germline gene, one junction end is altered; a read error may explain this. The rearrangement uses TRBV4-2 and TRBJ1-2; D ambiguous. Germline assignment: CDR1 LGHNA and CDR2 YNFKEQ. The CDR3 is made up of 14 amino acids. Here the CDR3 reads CASSRDIGPYGHTF. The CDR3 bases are TGTGCCAGCAGCCGAGATATAGGACCCTATGGCCACACCTTC.

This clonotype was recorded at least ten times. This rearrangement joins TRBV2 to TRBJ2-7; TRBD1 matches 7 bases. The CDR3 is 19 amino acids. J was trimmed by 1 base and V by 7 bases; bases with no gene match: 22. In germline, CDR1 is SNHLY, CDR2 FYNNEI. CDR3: CASTEDPSLPGQRSYEQYF. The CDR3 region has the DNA TGTGCCAGCACCGAGGACCCCTCCCTCCCGGGACAGCGTTCCTACGAGCAGTACTTC.

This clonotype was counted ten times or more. CDR3 sequence (DNA): TGTGCCAGCAGCTTAGAAGACAGGGTTGAGACCCAGTACTTC. Its translation: CASSLEDRVETQYF. This chain connects TRBV7-9 to TRBJ2-5; 7 positions match TRBD1. The CDR3 extends over 14 amino acids. The V segment lost 1 base and the J segment 5 bases; nucleotides outside the gene matches: 4. CDR1 is SEHNR, CDR2 FQNEAQ, per germline (reference sequence).

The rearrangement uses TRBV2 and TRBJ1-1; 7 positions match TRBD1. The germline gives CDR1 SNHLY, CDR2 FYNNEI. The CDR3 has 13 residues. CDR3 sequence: CARDPGGGTEAFF. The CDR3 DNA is TGTGCTAGAGACCCAGGGGGGGGCACTGAAGCTTTCTTT.

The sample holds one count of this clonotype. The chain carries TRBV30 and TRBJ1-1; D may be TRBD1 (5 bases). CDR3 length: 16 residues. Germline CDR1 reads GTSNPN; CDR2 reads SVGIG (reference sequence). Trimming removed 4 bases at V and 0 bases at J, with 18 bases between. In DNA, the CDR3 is TGTGCCTGGACCCTCGGACCTCCGACAGTGAACACTGAAGCTTTCTTT. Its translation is CAWTLGPPTVNTEAFF.